Sequencing of this TCR beta chain was carried out in a study of PD-L1 blockade in urothelial cancer. Study-level background: Analyzed time points were 3 weeks (second dose) and 6 weeks after therapy began.

PCRs each included synthetic TCR analog templates spiked in. Generated by immunoSEQ multiplex PCR, the TCRdb table keeps only in-frame clones and is missing some. The sample contains roughly 100,000 clones, approximately 82% of which appear only once. In germline, CDR1 is SGHTA, CDR2 FQGTGA. This CDR3 region has 14 residues. V was pared by 8 bases and J by 2 bases, with 13 bases between. Documented time point: peripheral blood 6 weeks after treatment start. Anywhere from 1 to 8 samples came from each patient, spanning pretreatment and on-treatment. The source is a man between 65 and 85 years old with urothelial cancer. V is TRBV7-3 and J is TRBJ1-5, with D perhaps TRBD1 (6 bases). Specimen: PBMCs, collected around atezolizumab (anti-PD-L1) treatment. DNA for the CDR3: TGTGCCAGCCCTACAGGGCAGCGCAATCAGCCCCAGCATTTT. Translated, it gives CASPTGQRNQPQHF.